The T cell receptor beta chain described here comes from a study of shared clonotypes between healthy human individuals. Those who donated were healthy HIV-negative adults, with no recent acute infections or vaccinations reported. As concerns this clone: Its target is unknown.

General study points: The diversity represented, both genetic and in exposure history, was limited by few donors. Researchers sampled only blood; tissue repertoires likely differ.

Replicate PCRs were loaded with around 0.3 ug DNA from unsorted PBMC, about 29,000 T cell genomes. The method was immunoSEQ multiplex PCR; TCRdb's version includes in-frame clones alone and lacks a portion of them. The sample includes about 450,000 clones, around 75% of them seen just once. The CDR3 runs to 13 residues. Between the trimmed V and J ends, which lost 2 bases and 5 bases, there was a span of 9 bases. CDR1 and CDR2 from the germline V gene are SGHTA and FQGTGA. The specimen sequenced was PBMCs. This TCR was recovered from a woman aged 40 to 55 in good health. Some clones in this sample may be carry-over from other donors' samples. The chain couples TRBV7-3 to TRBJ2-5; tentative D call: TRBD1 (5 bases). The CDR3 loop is CASSLGARETQYF. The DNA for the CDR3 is TGTGCCAGCAGCTTAGGGGCTAGGGAGACCCAGTACTTC.